This TCR beta chain was found in a study of blood T cell repertoires in COVID-19. Across the study: The cDNA or gDNA used as material had been derived from T cells, B-cell-depleted T cells, or PBMCs.

The CDR3 totals 15 residues. Germline V gives CDR1 MNHEY, CDR2 SMNVEV (reference sequence). V shed 5 bases, J shed 2 bases, and the junction held 9 bases outside the gene matches. Per the original data handling: Amplified reference gene primers provided the basis for estimating nucleated cell counts. Profiling relied on immunoSEQ multiplex PCR, and the TCRdb table lists in-frame clones only, not all of them. The V and J calls and clone size are taken from that table; D and trimming were inferred from the DNA. The sample gives 120,000 to 150,000 clones, around 88% of which show up once; around 28% is in the top ten.

Specimen: peripheral blood. The genes are TRBV27 and TRBJ2-7; 7 nucleotides agree with TRBD1. This clonotype was obtained from a human donor in a cohort sampled during active COVID-19. The CDR3 nucleotides are TGTGCCAGCAGTCGCCCCGGGACAGTCGCCTACGAGCAGTACTTC. Encoded protein: CASSRPGTVAYEQYF.